This passage covers 27 T cell receptor beta chains from one sample sequenced in a study of T cell repertoires in cytomegalovirus infection. TCRdb itself ran the reads through MiXCR, one entry per CDR3 protein. The sample includes under 250,000 distinct CDR3 sequences, approximately 13% of them seen just once. Sequenced material: PBMCs. The receptors stem from a human donor in good health (CMV status not recorded). Some clones in this sample may be carry-over from other donors' samples.

At least ten counts were recorded for this clonotype. The rearrangement uses TRBV14 and TRBJ1-1, with 8 bases lining up with TRBD1. CDR1 and CDR2 (germline): SGHDN, FVKESK. Unmatched junction bases numbered 6, after V lost 1 base and J lost 5 bases. CDR3 size: 15 residues. The CDR3 nucleotides are TGTGCCAGCAGCCAAGGGACAGGGTGGGGGACTGAAGCTTTCTTT. This sequence encodes CASSQGTGWGTEAFF.

In its sample, this clonotype was seen a few times. This chain connects TRBV28 to TRBJ2-7; a possible D gene is TRBD1 (6 bases). The germline V and J ends were trimmed by 6 bases and 5 bases, with 14 bases remaining between them. CDR1 and CDR2 from the germline V gene are MDHEN and SYDVKM. The CDR3 covers 13 residues. Here the CDR3 DNA reads TGTGCCAGCAGGACCACAGGGATTCACGAGCAGTACTTC. Protein: CASRTTGIHEQYF.

This clonotype came up many times. The chain employs TRBV7-8 and TRBJ1-1, with D possibly matching TRBD1 (5 bases). V lost 5 bases and J 0 bases, leaving 16 bases between the germline ends. This CDR3 comprises 16 residues. Germline V lookup: CDR1 SGHVS, CDR2 FQNEAQ. The DNA for the CDR3 is TGTGCCAGCAGCCCCCGGACATACGCCCTGAACACTGAAGCTTTCTTT. Translated, it gives CASSPRTYALNTEAFF.

This clonotype was counted ten times or more. The V and J genes are TRBV7-7 and TRBJ2-7; 10 positions match TRBD1. The J segment lost 4 bases and the V segment lost 5 bases, leaving 2 bases of the junction unmatched. This CDR3 has 13 amino acids. CDR1 is SSHAT and CDR2 is FNYEAQ in the germline V gene (reference sequence). The CDR3 is CASSVGQGYEQYF. CDR3 in DNA: TGTGCCAGCAGCGTGGGACAGGGGTACGAGCAGTACTTC.

Many counts were recorded for this clonotype. The J gene is TRBJ1-2, the V gene TRBV28; the match to TRBD1 covers 9 bases. Germline values: CDR1 MDHEN, CDR2 SYDVKM. The J segment lost 5 bases and the V segment lost 4 bases, leaving 8 bases of the junction unmatched. CDR3 length equals 15 residues. The CDR3 region is CASSSWTGEGYGYTF. DNA of the CDR3: TGTGCCAGCAGTTCCTGGACAGGGGAAGGGTATGGCTACACCTTC.

This clonotype was detected ten times or more. The V and J genes are TRBV7-3 and TRBJ1-1, with unresolved D. This CDR3 is built from 13 residues. The germline gives CDR1 SGHTA, CDR2 FQGTGA. V lost 4 bases and J 1 base, leaving 7 bases between the germline ends. The CDR3, as DNA: TGTGCCAGCAGCTCAACATGGAACACTGAAGCTTTCTTT. Amino acid sequence: CASSSTWNTEAFF.

This clonotype came up many times. The V gene is TRBV7-3, the J gene TRBJ1-4; no clear D gene. The CDR3 is 14 residues long. Germline CDR1 is SGHTA and CDR2 is FQGTGA. V was trimmed by 5 bases and J by 3 bases, leaving 10 bases between them. The CDR3 nucleotides are TGTGCCAGCAGCGAGGGTCCAGCTAATGAAAAACTGTTTTTT. Translated, it gives CASSEGPANEKLFF.

The DNA of the CDR3 is TGTGCCAGTAGTATAACTAGCGGGATTCGCGAGCAGTACTTC. The encoded protein is CASSITSGIREQYF. This chain connects TRBV19 to TRBJ2-7, with 10 bases that match TRBD2. CDR1 and CDR2 from the germline V gene are LNHDA and SQIVND (reference sequence). V was pared by 2 bases and J by 6 bases, with 4 bases of the junction left unmatched. The CDR3 consists of 14 residues.

This clonotype was found a few times. The chain combines TRBV7-9 with TRBJ1-1; 7 bases are a match to TRBD1. V gave up 2 bases and J gave up 3 bases; unmatched junction bases: 6. Germline V lookup: CDR1 SEHNR, CDR2 FQNEAQ (reference sequence). CDR3 length: 15 residues. This CDR3 is CASSLHAGGDTEAFF. The CDR3 bases are TGTGCCAGCAGCTTACATGCAGGGGGGGACACTGAAGCTTTCTTT. Filled out from reference TRBV7-9 and TRBJ1-1, the complete variable domain reads DTGVSQNPRHKITKRGQNVTFRCDPISEHNRLYWYRQTLGQGPEFLTYFQNEAQLEKSRLLSDRFSAERPKGSFSTLEIQRTEQGDSAMYLCASSLHAGGDTEAFFGQGTRLTVV.

In its sample, this clonotype was seen many times. The chain links TRBV6-6 to TRBJ2-7; D is undetermined. The V and J ends lost 0 bases and 2 bases respectively, with 14 bases between them. CDR3 length equals 16 residues. Germline CDR1 MNHNY, CDR2 SVGAGI (reference sequence). The CDR3 DNA reads as TGTGCCAGCAGTTACTCGACATCAACGGGTACCTACGAGCAGTACTTC. Protein product: CASSYSTSTGTYEQYF.

The chain recombines TRBV11-3 with TRBJ1-6, with D tentatively TRBD1 (6 bases). This CDR3 is built from 16 residues. The V end lost 2 bases, the J end lost 7 bases, and 15 bases lay between the germline ends. Germline assignment: CDR1 SGHNT and CDR2 YENEEA. In DNA form, the CDR3 reads TGTGCCAGCAGCTTATGGCCCCGGACAGTAAATTCACCCCTCCACTTT. It is translated as CASSLWPRTVNSPLHF.

About this clonotype itself: Given a much more abundant clone one base away, this may be a read error. The chain has TRBV6-2 or TRBV6-3 and TRBJ1-1; D is unresolved. Trimming took off 8 bases at V and 5 bases at J, with 15 bases between the two ends. Germline V lookup: CDR1 MNHEY, CDR2 SVGEGT. The CDR3 has 13 residues. The CDR3 loop is CASLRDRTTEAFF. The CDR3 nucleotides read TGTGCCAGCCTCCGAGACCGAACGACTGAAGCTTTCTTT.

This clonotype was seen many times. CDR3 nucleotide sequence: TGTGCCAGCAGCTCCGGAGATCGGGAGGAAAAACTGTTTTTT. Amino acid sequence: CASSSGDREEKLFF. The chain links TRBV7-2 to TRBJ1-4; unclear D gene. V was clipped by 4 bases and J by 8 bases, with 14 bases between them. The CDR3 consists of 14 residues. Germline V gene lookup returns CDR1 SGHTA and CDR2 FQGNSA. Using reference TRBV7-2 and TRBJ1-4 for the parts outside the CDR3, the full variable domain is GAGVSQSPSNKVTEKGKDVELRCDPISGHTALYWYRQSLGQGLEFLIYFQGNSAPDKSGLPSDRFSAERTGGSVSTLTIQRTQQEDSAVYLCASSSGDREEKLFFGSGTQLSVL.

The CDR3 DNA reads TGTGCCAGCAGCGCCGTACTGGTGGCGCGGGAGCAGTACTTC. It translates to CASSAVLVAREQYF. The V gene is TRBV11-2, the J gene TRBJ2-7; unclear D gene. The CDR3 sequence is 14 residues long. The germline V gene has CDR1 SGHAT and CDR2 FQNNGV. V lost 5 bases to trimming and J lost 7 bases, with 18 bases between them.

The genes are TRBV29-1 and TRBJ2-2; either TRBD1 or TRBD2 may fit D (5 bases each). Trimming took 4 bases from V and 2 from J, leaving 14 bases between them. The CDR3 has 15 residues. The germline V gene has CDR1 SQVTM and CDR2 ANQGSEA. The CDR3 bases are TGCAGCGTTGGCCGGGGCAGGGTAAACACCGGGGAGCTGTTTTTT. Residues: CSVGRGRVNTGELFF.

In this sample, this clonotype turned up many times. The chain has TRBV7-9 and TRBJ2-6; unclear D gene. This CDR3 is 15 amino acids long. The germline V gene encodes CDR1 SEHNR and CDR2 FQNEAQ (reference sequence). The germline V and J ends were trimmed by 1 base and 0 bases, with 4 bases remaining between them. The CDR3 DNA reads as TGTGCCAGCAGCTTAGATGCCTCTGGGGCCAACGTCCTGACTTTC. It is translated as CASSLDASGANVLTF.

The chain joins TRBV7-8 to TRBJ2-1; 7 positions match TRBD2. Looked up from germline, CDR1 is SGHVS and CDR2 is FQNEAQ. The CDR3 has 15 amino acids. With V trimmed by 5 bases and J by 7 bases, 11 bases remained unmatched. In DNA form, the CDR3 reads TGTGCCAGCAGCGGAGGGGAGGGGTGGGGGAATGAGCAGTTCTTC. Its protein is CASSGGEGWGNEQFF.

The table lists this clonotype with many counts. The J gene is TRBJ2-5, the V gene TRBV7-2; unclear D gene. V dropped 1 base and J dropped 5 bases, with 11 bases sitting between them. This CDR3 comprises 14 residues. Germline V lookup: CDR1 SGHTA, CDR2 FQGNSA. The CDR3 nucleotides are TGTGCCAGCAGCTTAGTATGGGTTGGGGAGACCCAGTACTTC. It is translated as CASSLVWVGETQYF.

The CDR3 sequence: CSVDGGEAFF. CDR3 DNA sequence: TGCAGCGTTGATGGGGGAGAAGCTTTCTTT. The rearrangement joins TRBV29-1 to TRBJ1-1, with D perhaps TRBD1 (5 bases). Germline V gives CDR1 SQVTM, CDR2 ANQGSEA. V gave up 3 bases and J gave up 8 bases, with 7 bases separating them. The CDR3 covers 10 residues.

This clonotype was seen ten or more times. The rearrangement links TRBV6-6 to TRBJ2-3, with TRBD2 matching over 7 bases. Germline CDR1 reads MNHNY; CDR2 reads SVGAGI (reference sequence). Trimming at V came to 4 bases and at J to 4 bases, leaving 11 bases not matched to a gene. CDR3 length: 16 residues. Here the CDR3 DNA reads TGTGCCAGCAGTTCCATTGGCGGGGGTGGACCAGATACGCAGTATTTT. Translating gives CASSSIGGGGPDTQYF.

This clonotype was observed at least ten times. The rearrangement links TRBV7-2 to TRBJ2-3; no reliable D call. In germline, CDR1 is SGHTA, CDR2 FQGNSA. The CDR3 contains 13 residues. With 5 bases removed from V and 6 bases from J, the gap between germline ends came to 12 bases. The CDR3 DNA follows: TGTGCCAGCAGCAGCCGGAGTCGGGATACGCAGTATTTT. This gives the protein CASSSRSRDTQYF.

This clonotype showed up many times. For the CDR3, the DNA is TGCAGCGCAGGGAGAATGAACACTGAAGCTTTCTTT. Protein product: CSAGRMNTEAFF. J is TRBJ1-1 and V is TRBV29-1; D is possibly TRBD1 (5 bases). The CDR3 spans 12 residues. Trimming left V 7 bases short and J 0 bases short, with 9 bases between. Per germline, CDR1 SQVTM and CDR2 ANQGSEA.

The rearrangement uses TRBV5-1 and TRBJ2-6; possible D gene TRBD1, 6 bases. The CDR3 is 16 residues long. The V end was cut by 4 bases, the J end by 4 bases, with 15 bases between. Germline CDR1 and CDR2: SGHRS and YFSETQ. This CDR3 is CASSPPWGQGANVLTF. The CDR3 DNA follows: TGCGCCAGCAGCCCGCCGTGGGGGCAGGGGGCCAACGTCCTGACTTTC.

This clonotype was counted many times. This rearrangement joins TRBV7-2 to TRBJ2-2, with 12 bases fitting TRBD2. Germline V gene data show CDR1 as SGHTA and CDR2 as FQGNSA. V dropped 5 bases and J dropped 7; count of bases not matched to a gene: 14. CDR3 length: 18 residues. The CDR3 coding sequence is TGTGCCAGCAGCCAAACCCTAGCGGGGGGGGCCGGGAACGGGGAGCTGTTTTTT. It specifies CASSQTLAGGAGNGELFF. Looking up the rest from reference TRBV7-2 and TRBJ2-2 gives the full variable domain: GAGVSQSPSNKVTEKGKDVELRCDPISGHTALYWYRQSLGQGLEFLIYFQGNSAPDKSGLPSDRFSAERTGGSVSTLTIQRTQQEDSAVYLCASSQTLAGGAGNGELFFGEGSRLTVL.

As to this clonotype: A much larger clone is a single base away; this may be a read error. The chain employs TRBV2 and TRBJ1-3; D possibly corresponds to TRBD1 (5 bases). The germline gives CDR1 SNHLY, CDR2 FYNNEI. The CDR3 runs to 12 residues. V was shortened by 8 bases and J by 4 bases, with 9 bases between the two germline ends. The DNA for the CDR3 is TGTGCCAGCCAGGGTCCCGGAAACACCATATATTTT. It yields the protein CASQGPGNTIYF.

The sample holds many counts of this clonotype. This chain links TRBV7-2 with TRBJ2-7; no firm D call. The V gene lost 5 bases and the J gene lost 2 bases, with 4 bases spanning the gap. In germline, CDR1 is SGHTA, CDR2 FQGNSA. The CDR3 length is 11 residues. CDR3 loop: CASSRTYEQYF. For the CDR3, the DNA is TGTGCCAGCAGCCGGACCTACGAGCAGTACTTC.

This clonotype appeared many times. The V gene is TRBV7-4, the J gene TRBJ2-7, with D unresolved. Germline V gene sequence: CDR1 SGHVT, CDR2 SQSDAQ. V was pared by 4 bases and J by 6 bases, with 16 bases between. The CDR3 sequence is 14 residues long. CDR3 loop: CASSSRSIVSEQYF. In DNA form, the CDR3 reads TGTGCCAGCAGCTCTAGGTCCATAGTCAGCGAGCAGTACTTC.